This T cell receptor (beta chain) was profiled in a study of T cell changes during pregnancy in multiple sclerosis. The protocol was immunoSEQ multiplex PCR, while the TCRdb copy is restricted to in-frame clones and leaves out a portion. The repertoire includes more than 15,000 clones, 89% of them detected once, and about 8% sits in the top ten. The CDR3 covers 16 residues. Trimming stripped 0 bases from V and 0 bases from J, with 10 bases between. Germline V gene lookup returns CDR1 SGHRS and CDR2 YFSETQ. The TCR originated in a female donor in good health, enrolled as a control in a pregnancy study. The rearrangement uses TRBV5-1 and TRBJ2-1; D is possibly TRBD2 (6 bases). The source material was CD8+ T cells from peripheral blood mononuclear cells, sampled in the second trimester of pregnancy. CDR3 sequence reads: CASSLVAESSYNEQFF. DNA for the CDR3: TGCGCCAGCAGCTTGGTAGCGGAAAGCTCCTACAATGAGCAGTTCTTC.